The clone carrying this T cell receptor beta chain occurred many times. Its antigen is unknown. Germline CDR1 is KGHSH and CDR2 is LQKENI. This CDR3 spans 13 amino acids. V dropped 4 bases and J dropped 5 bases, with 11 bases sitting between them. This record belongs to a study of CD8 T cells in ankylosing spondylitis. TCRdb recomputed calls from the 5' RACE reads with MiXCR, one row per CDR3 protein. Here the sample spans about 220,000 distinct CDR3 sequences, about 10% being singletons. Study findings and constraints: Both synovial fluid and blood in reactive arthritis had previously been reported to carry some motif variants.

The receptor's source is a male donor with ankylosing spondylitis or in good health (not recorded which). The sequenced material came from blood, either unsorted or a sorted T cell fraction (not recorded which). The rearrangement links TRBV18 to TRBJ2-5; tentative D call: TRBD1 (5 bases). The DNA for the CDR3 is TGTGCCAGCTCACTTGACAGCTGGGAGACCCAGTACTTC. It yields the protein CASSLDSWETQYF.